Each of the 25 T cell receptor beta chains below was sequenced from the same sample in a study of blood T cell repertoires in COVID-19. The data were produced by immunoSEQ multiplex PCR, yet TCRdb's version contains in-frame clones alone and is incomplete. The sample has 230,000 or so clones, approximately 90% seen once; the top ten hold under 4%. Sequences were obtained from PBMCs or T cells enriched from blood (not recorded which). These receptors were taken from a woman between 35 and 50 years old with acute COVID-19.

The chain uses TRBV24-1 and TRBJ2-1; perhaps TRBD1 as D (6 bases). V was shortened by 3 bases and J by 8 bases, with 7 bases between the two germline ends. The CDR3 runs 12 residues. CDR1 and CDR2 from the germline V gene are KGHDR and SFDVKD. CDR3 nucleotides: TGTGCCACCAGTGATGGGGGCCATGAGCAGTTCTTC. Encoded protein: CATSDGGHEQFF.

This clone was observed a single time. The rearrangement joins TRBV19 to TRBJ1-5; 7 bases line up with TRBD1. Per the germline V gene, CDR1 is LNHDA and CDR2 is SQIVND (reference sequence). Germline trimming cut 7 bases from V and 9 bases from J; bases unmatched to any gene: 9. The CDR3 is made up of 13 amino acids. As DNA, the CDR3 is TGTGCCAGTACCGACAGGGCCGGGCGGCCCCAGCATTTT. This codes for CASTDRAGRPQHF.

Remarks on this clone: The sample carries other DNA sequences with the same CDR3. The chain's CDR3 is CSVEDGGRTEAFF. The CDR3 region has the DNA TGCAGCGTTGAAGACGGAGGTAGGACTGAAGCTTTCTTT. The V gene is TRBV29-1, the J gene TRBJ1-1; no reliable D call. The germline V and J ends were trimmed by 0 bases and 5 bases, with 10 bases remaining between them. The germline gives CDR1 SQVTM, CDR2 ANQGSEA. This CDR3 has 13 amino acids.

In regard to this clone: Additional DNA sequences in this sample encode the identical CDR3. The CDR3 nucleotides are TGTGCCAGCAGTTTAAGGGGCACTGAAGCTTTCTTT. Its translation is CASSLRGTEAFF. The rearrangement uses TRBV12-3 or TRBV12-4 and TRBJ1-1; D might be TRBD1 (5 bases). V was shortened by 2 bases and J by 4 bases, with 5 bases between the two germline ends. The CDR3 runs to 12 residues.

V and J are TRBV9 and TRBJ2-1; weak D call: TRBD1 (5 bases). Germline-derived CDR1 and CDR2 are SGDLS and YYNGEE. The germline V and J ends were trimmed by 0 bases and 6 bases, with 7 bases remaining between them. The CDR3 consists of 13 residues. CDR3 sequence: CASSVAGANEQFF. The CDR3 DNA sequence: TGTGCCAGCAGCGTAGCTGGGGCCAATGAGCAGTTCTTC.

The chain carries TRBV7-2 and TRBJ1-2, with no clear D. Between the trimmed V and J ends, which lost 6 bases and 6 bases, there was a span of 14 bases. The CDR3 length is 13 residues. Germline-derived CDR1 and CDR2 are SGHTA and FQGNSA. The CDR3 sequence: CASRPGGYHGYTF. DNA of the CDR3: TGTGCCAGCAGGCCCGGCGGCTACCATGGCTACACCTTC.

The gene calls are TRBV19 and TRBJ1-2, with a possible D match to TRBD1 (5 bases). Germline V lookup: CDR1 LNHDA, CDR2 SQIVND (reference sequence). The CDR3 is 13 amino acids. V was trimmed by 6 bases and J by 4 bases, leaving 12 bases between them. The chain's CDR3 is CASSPSDSYGYTF. The CDR3 bases are TGTGCCAGTAGCCCATCCGACAGCTATGGCTACACCTTC.

Only a few counts were recorded for this clone. The chain carries TRBV6-5 and TRBJ2-3; D not certain. V was clipped by 6 bases and J by 3 bases, with 7 bases between them. The CDR3 consists of 12 residues. Germline V CDR1 and CDR2: MNHEY, SVGAGI. CDR3 loop: CASSQVTDTQYF. CDR3 nucleotides: TGTGCCAGCAGCCAGGTTACAGATACGCAGTATTTT.

The chain joins TRBV10-3 to TRBJ1-1; D is possibly TRBD1 (6 bases). Germline V gene data show CDR1 as ENHRY and CDR2 as SYGVKD. V dropped 4 bases and J dropped 1 base, with 10 bases sitting between them. The CDR3 length is 14 residues. CDR3 coding DNA: TGTGCCATCAGTGGGGGGCATCCGAACACTGAAGCTTTCTTT. It specifies CAISGGHPNTEAFF.

The table lists this clone with a count of one. This chain uses TRBV10-1 with TRBJ2-1; 7 positions match TRBD1. This CDR3 has 15 residues. The ends lost 3 bases at V and 1 base at J; junction bases unmatched: 3. Germline CDR1 is WNHNN and CDR2 is SYGVQD (reference sequence). CDR3 in amino acids: CASSELQGSYNEQFF. Written as DNA, the CDR3 is TGCGCCAGCAGTGAACTACAGGGGTCCTACAATGAGCAGTTCTTC.

This clone was found once. The chain links TRBV6-5 to TRBJ1-1; 11 positions match TRBD1. The CDR3 extends over 14 amino acids. The germline CDR1 and CDR2 sequences are MNHEY and SVGAGI. V shed 6 bases, J shed 5 bases, and the junction held 5 bases outside the gene matches. DNA for the CDR3: TGTGCCAGCAGGGGGACAGGGGGTTGGACTGAAGCTTTCTTT. Its protein is CASRGTGGWTEAFF.

The chain carries TRBV29-1 and TRBJ2-1; possibly TRBD1 for D (5 bases). Trimming took off 0 bases at V and 3 bases at J, with 9 bases between the two ends. Germline CDR1 SQVTM, CDR2 ANQGSEA. The CDR3 extends over 14 amino acids. CDR3: CSVEDEDSYNEQFF. The CDR3 DNA follows: TGCAGCGTTGAAGATGAAGACAGCTACAATGAGCAGTTCTTC.

This chain links TRBV30 with TRBJ1-1; D is perhaps TRBD1 (6 bases). Germline V lookup: CDR1 GTSNPN, CDR2 SVGIG (reference sequence). The CDR3 totals 15 residues. V lost 0 bases and J lost 1, with 12 bases in between. CDR3 coding DNA: TGTGCCTGGAGTGTACCGGGACACTCGAACACTGAAGCTTTCTTT. Translation gives CAWSVPGHSNTEAFF.

The genes are TRBV12-3 or TRBV12-4 and TRBJ1-2; 7 bases map to TRBD1. After removal of 5 bases from V and 4 bases from J, the junction contained 4 bases not matched to a gene. The CDR3 runs to 13 residues. In nucleotides, the CDR3 is TGTGCCAGCAGTGTTCAGGGGGTCTATGGCTACACCTTC. Amino acids: CASSVQGVYGYTF.

The genes are TRBV4-3 and TRBJ1-1; 8 bases map to TRBD1. Losses at the gene ends were 7 bases for V and 2 bases for J; bases not matched to a gene: 12. CDR1 and CDR2 (germline): LGHNA, YSLEER. The CDR3 is made up of 16 amino acids. The CDR3 sequence is CASKQETGVLNTEAFF. The CDR3, as DNA: TGCGCCAGCAAACAGGAGACAGGGGTGTTAAACACTGAAGCTTTCTTT.

The CDR3 loop is CASSPLGQANTEAFF. The CDR3 DNA is TGTGCCAGCAGCCCCTTGGGACAGGCGAACACTGAAGCTTTCTTT. The chain is built from TRBV6-2 or TRBV6-3 and TRBJ1-1; 8 bases agree with TRBD1. This CDR3 spans 15 amino acids. Germline V CDR1 and CDR2: MNHEY, SVGEGT. The J segment lost 1 base and the V segment lost 6 bases, leaving 7 bases of the junction unmatched.

J is TRBJ2-1 and V is TRBV13; 15 positions agree with TRBD2. CDR1 is PRHDT and CDR2 is FYEKMQ in the germline V gene (reference sequence). V was clipped by 3 bases and J by 7 bases; unmatched bases: 7. The CDR3 contains 17 residues. CDR3 nucleotide sequence: TGTGCCAGCAGCTTTTCCGGACTAGCGGGGGGGCTGAATGAGCAGTTCTTC. Its translation: CASSFSGLAGGLNEQFF.

This clone was counted only a few times. The rearrangement uses TRBV24-1 and TRBJ1-2, with 7 bases lining up with TRBD1. The CDR3 consists of 14 residues. J was trimmed by 3 bases and V by 4 bases; bases with no gene match: 4. Germline CDR1 KGHDR, CDR2 SFDVKD. Here the CDR3 reads CATSETGRDYGYTF. In DNA form, the CDR3 reads TGTGCCACCAGTGAGACAGGGCGTGACTATGGCTACACCTTC.

This chain connects TRBV6-2 or TRBV6-3 to TRBJ1-2; weak D call: TRBD1 (5 bases). The CDR3 contains 15 residues. Germline CDR1 MNHEY, CDR2 SVGEGT. Trimming took off 0 bases at V and 3 bases at J, with 11 bases between the two ends. DNA of the CDR3: TGTGCCAGCAGTTACTCGACAGCCCAGCACTATGGCTACACCTTC. Amino acid sequence: CASSYSTAQHYGYTF.

The chain recombines TRBV19 with TRBJ1-2; D is perhaps TRBD1 (6 bases). CDR3 length: 14 amino acids. Germline V gene sequence: CDR1 LNHDA, CDR2 SQIVND (reference sequence). Trimming left V 9 bases short and J 3 bases short, with 17 bases between. In DNA form, the CDR3 reads TGTGCCAGCACTCCCATCACAGGGTACTATGGCTACACCTTC. Protein product: CASTPITGYYGYTF.

CDR3 loop: CASSIGTGHSGANVLTF. The DNA of the CDR3 is TGTGCCAGCAGCATCGGGACAGGCCACTCTGGGGCCAACGTCCTGACTTTC. The chain has TRBV7-3 and TRBJ2-6; TRBD1 matches at 8 bases. Trimming took 5 bases from V and 0 from J; bases not matched to a gene: 6. This CDR3 contains 17 residues. The V gene's germline CDR1 is SGHTA and CDR2 FQGTGA.

This chain connects TRBV11-3 to TRBJ2-7; 12 nucleotides match TRBD1. Unmatched junction bases numbered 9, after V lost 3 bases and J lost 6 bases. CDR3 size: 16 residues. The germline CDR1 and CDR2 sequences are SGHNT and YENEEA. CDR3 amino acids: CASSFDAGTGGAEQYF. For the CDR3, the DNA is TGTGCCAGCAGCTTCGACGCCGGGACAGGGGGCGCCGAGCAGTACTTC.

There are a few counts of this clone. The gene calls are TRBV27 and TRBJ2-4; weak D call: TRBD1 (5 bases). Trimming took 0 bases from V and 1 from J, leaving 13 bases between them. The germline V gene has CDR1 MNHEY and CDR2 SMNVEV (reference sequence). The CDR3 length is 17 residues. The CDR3 region is CASSLSGRVFAKNIQYF. CDR3 nucleotides: TGTGCCAGCAGTTTATCGGGGCGCGTATTCGCCAAAAACATTCAGTACTTC.

This clone was seen only a few times. The chain joins TRBV7-8 to TRBJ1-6; 7 bases map to TRBD1. V lost 2 bases and J lost 3; bases outside the gene matches: 4. The germline gives CDR1 SGHVS, CDR2 FQNEAQ. The CDR3 is 16 residues long. In nucleotides, the CDR3 is TGTGCCAGCAGCTTACTGACAGGGCACTATAATTCACCCCTCCACTTT. It is translated as CASSLLTGHYNSPLHF. Using reference TRBV7-8 and TRBJ1-6 for the parts outside the CDR3, the full variable domain is GAGVSQSPRYKVAKRGQDVALRCDPISGHVSLFWYQQALGQGPEFLTYFQNEAQLDKSGLPSDRFFAERPEGSVSTLKIQRTQQEDSAVYLCASSLLTGHYNSPLHFGNGTRLTVT.

CDR3 protein: CASSPWPEQFF. The CDR3 DNA reads TGTGCCAGCAGCCCCTGGCCTGAGCAGTTCTTC. This chain links TRBV12-3 or TRBV12-4 with TRBJ2-1; no clear D gene. V was clipped by 6 bases and J by 9 bases, with 9 bases between them. CDR3 size: 11 residues.